The 2 T cell receptor beta chains below were found in one sample sequenced in a study of sequential checkpoint blockade in melanoma. As to treatment: randomized to nivolumab then ipilimumab (arm A) or the reverse (arm B). Generated by immunoSEQ multiplex PCR, the TCRdb table keeps only in-frame clones and is missing some. Of approximately 5,100 clones listed, more than 30% are singletons. The material sequenced was tumor tissue (inferred from file names), taken from a patient given nivolumab and ipilimumab in sequence. The receptors were sampled from a human donor with melanoma.

This clone is termed medium-sized. CDR3 residues: CASSLRDWGEKLFF. In DNA, the CDR3 is TGTGCCAGCAGTTTGCGAGACTGGGGTGAAAAACTGTTTTTT. This chain joins TRBV8-2 and TRBJ1-4. TRBV8-2 is flagged as a pseudogene. The length of the CDR3 is 14 residues.

The chain carries TRBV29-1 and TRBJ1-2, with no clear D. The V gene's germline CDR1 is SQVTM and CDR2 ANQGSEA. Deletions cut 6 bases from V and 8 bases from J, with 19 bases between. The CDR3 spans 13 residues. CDR3 sequence (DNA): TGCAGCGTATCCACCCTGAAGTTGGGGGGCTACACCTTC. It yields the protein CSVSTLKLGGYTF.